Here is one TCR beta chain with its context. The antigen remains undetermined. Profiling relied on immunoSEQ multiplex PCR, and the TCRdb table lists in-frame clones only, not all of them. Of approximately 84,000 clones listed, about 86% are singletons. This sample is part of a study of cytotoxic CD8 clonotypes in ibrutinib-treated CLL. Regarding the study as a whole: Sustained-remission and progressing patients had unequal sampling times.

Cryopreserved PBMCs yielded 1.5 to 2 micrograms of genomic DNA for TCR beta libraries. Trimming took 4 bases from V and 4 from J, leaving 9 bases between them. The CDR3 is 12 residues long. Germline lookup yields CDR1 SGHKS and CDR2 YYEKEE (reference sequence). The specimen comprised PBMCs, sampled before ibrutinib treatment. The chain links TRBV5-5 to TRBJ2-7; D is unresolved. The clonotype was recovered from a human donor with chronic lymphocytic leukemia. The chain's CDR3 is CASSPLSYEQYF. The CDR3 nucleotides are TGTGCCAGCAGCCCCTTAAGTTACGAGCAGTACTTC.